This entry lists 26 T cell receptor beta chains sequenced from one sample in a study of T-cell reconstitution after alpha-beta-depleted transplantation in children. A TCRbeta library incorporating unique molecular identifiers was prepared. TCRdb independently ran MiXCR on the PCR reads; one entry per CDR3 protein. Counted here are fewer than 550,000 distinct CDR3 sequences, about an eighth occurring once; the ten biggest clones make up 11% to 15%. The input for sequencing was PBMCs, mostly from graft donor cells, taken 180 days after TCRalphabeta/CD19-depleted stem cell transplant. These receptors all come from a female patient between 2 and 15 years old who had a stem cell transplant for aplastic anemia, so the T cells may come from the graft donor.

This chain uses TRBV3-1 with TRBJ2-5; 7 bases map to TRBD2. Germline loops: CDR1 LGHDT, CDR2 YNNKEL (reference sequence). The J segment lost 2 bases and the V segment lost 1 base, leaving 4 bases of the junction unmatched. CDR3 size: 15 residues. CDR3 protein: CASSQVAGRQETQYF. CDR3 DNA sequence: TGTGCCAGCAGCCAAGTAGCGGGCAGACAAGAGACCCAGTACTTC.

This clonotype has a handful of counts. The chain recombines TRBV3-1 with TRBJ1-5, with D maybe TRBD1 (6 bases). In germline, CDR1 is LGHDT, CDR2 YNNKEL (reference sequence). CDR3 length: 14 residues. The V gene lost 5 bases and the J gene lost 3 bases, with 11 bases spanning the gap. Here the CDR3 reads CASSTRGSNQPQHF. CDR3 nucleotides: TGTGCCAGCAGCACCAGGGGCTCCAATCAGCCCCAGCATTTT.

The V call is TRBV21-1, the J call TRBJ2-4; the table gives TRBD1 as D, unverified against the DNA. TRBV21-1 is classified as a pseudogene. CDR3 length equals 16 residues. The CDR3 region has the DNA TGTGCCAGCAGCAAACCGAAACAGGGGCGGAGGGACAGTCAGTACTTC. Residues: CASSKPKQGRRDSQYF.

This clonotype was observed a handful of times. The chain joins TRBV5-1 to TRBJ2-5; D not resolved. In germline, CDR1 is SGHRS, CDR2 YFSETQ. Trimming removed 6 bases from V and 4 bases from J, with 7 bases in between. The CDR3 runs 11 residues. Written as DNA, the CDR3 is TGCGCCAGCACATATAGAGAGACCCAGTACTTC. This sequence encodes CASTYRETQYF. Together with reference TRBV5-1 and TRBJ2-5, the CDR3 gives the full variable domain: KAGVTQTPRYLIKTRGQQVTLSCSPISGHRSVSWYQQTPGQGLQFLFEYFSETQRNKGNFPGRFSGRQFSNSRSEMNVSTLELGDSALYLCASTYRETQYFGPGTRLLVL.

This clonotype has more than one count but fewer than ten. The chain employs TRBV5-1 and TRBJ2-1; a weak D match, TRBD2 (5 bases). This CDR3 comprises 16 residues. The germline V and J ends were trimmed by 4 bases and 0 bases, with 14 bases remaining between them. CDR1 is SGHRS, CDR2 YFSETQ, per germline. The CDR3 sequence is CASSPFFGSSYNEQFF. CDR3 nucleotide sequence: TGCGCCAGCAGCCCGTTTTTTGGGAGCTCCTACAATGAGCAGTTCTTC.

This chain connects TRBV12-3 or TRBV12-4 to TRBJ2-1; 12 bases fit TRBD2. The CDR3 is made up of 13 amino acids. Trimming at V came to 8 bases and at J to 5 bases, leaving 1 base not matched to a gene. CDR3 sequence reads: CASRTSGNNEQFF. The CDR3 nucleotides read TGTGCCAGCCGGACTAGCGGGAACAATGAGCAGTTCTTC.

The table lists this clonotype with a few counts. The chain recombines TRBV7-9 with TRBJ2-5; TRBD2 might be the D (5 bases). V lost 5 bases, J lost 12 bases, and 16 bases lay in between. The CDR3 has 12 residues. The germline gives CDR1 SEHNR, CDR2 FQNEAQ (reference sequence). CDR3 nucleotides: TGTGCCAGCAGCCAAGGAGGTGGGAGAGAGTACTTC. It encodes CASSQGGGREYF.

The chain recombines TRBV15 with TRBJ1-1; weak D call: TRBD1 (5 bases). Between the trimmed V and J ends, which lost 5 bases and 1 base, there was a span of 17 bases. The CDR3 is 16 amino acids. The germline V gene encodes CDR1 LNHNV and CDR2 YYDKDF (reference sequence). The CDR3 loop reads CATSPRGRAPNTEAFF. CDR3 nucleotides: TGTGCCACCAGCCCCCGGGGGAGGGCCCCGAACACTGAAGCTTTCTTT.

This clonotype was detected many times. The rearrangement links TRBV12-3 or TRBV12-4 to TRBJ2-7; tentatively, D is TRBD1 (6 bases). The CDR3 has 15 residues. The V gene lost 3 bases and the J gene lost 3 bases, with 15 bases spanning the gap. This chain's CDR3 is CASSFRGGKDYEQYF. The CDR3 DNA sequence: TGTGCCAGCAGTTTTCGAGGGGGAAAAGACTACGAGCAGTACTTC.

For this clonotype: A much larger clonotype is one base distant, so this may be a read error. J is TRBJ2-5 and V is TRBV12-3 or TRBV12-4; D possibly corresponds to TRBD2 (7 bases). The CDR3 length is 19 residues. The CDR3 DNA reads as TGTGCCCGCAGTTTAATGCCCCCCCATACGGGGGGCCTTGAAGAGACCCAGTACTTC. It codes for CARSLMPPHTGGLEETQYF.

Written as DNA, the CDR3 is TGTGCCAGCAGCTTAGGGTGGACACGCGTATCGGAGCAGTACTTC. It is translated as CASSLGWTRVSEQYF. The rearrangement joins TRBV7-2 to TRBJ2-7, with D possibly matching TRBD1 (5 bases). The CDR3 is 15 amino acids. The germline gives CDR1 SGHTA, CDR2 FQGNSA. The germline V and J ends were trimmed by 1 base and 7 bases, with 17 bases remaining between them.

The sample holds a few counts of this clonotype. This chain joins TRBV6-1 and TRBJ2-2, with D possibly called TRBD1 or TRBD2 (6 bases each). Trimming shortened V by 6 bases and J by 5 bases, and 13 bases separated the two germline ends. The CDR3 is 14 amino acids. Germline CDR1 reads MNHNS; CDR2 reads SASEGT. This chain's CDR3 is CASSMGGRTGELFF. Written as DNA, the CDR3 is TGTGCCAGCAGCATGGGGGGCCGAACCGGGGAGCTGTTTTTT.

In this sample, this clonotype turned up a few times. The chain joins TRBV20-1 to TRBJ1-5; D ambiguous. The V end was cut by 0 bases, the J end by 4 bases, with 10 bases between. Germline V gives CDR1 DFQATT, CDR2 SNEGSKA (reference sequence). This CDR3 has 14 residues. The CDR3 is CSAREAAYNQPQHF. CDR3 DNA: TGCAGTGCTAGAGAAGCGGCCTATAATCAGCCCCAGCATTTT.

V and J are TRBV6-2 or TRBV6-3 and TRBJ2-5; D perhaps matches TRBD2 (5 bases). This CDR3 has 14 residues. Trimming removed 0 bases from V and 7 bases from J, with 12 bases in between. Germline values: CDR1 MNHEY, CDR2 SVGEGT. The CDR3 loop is CASSYSSGGWTQYF. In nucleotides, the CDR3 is TGTGCCAGCAGTTACTCGAGCGGCGGTTGGACCCAGTACTTC.

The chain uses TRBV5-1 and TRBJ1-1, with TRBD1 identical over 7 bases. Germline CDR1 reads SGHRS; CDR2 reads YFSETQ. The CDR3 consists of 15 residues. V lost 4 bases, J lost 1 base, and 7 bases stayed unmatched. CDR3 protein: CASSTRGTENTEAFF. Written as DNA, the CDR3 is TGCGCCAGCAGCACCCGAGGGACAGAGAACACTGAAGCTTTCTTT.

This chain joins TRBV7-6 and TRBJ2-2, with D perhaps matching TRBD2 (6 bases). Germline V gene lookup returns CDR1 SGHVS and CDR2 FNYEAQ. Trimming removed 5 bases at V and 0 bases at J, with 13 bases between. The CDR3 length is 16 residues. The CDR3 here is CASSPWRGTNTGELFF. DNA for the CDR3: TGTGCCAGCAGCCCCTGGCGGGGCACGAACACCGGGGAGCTGTTTTTT.

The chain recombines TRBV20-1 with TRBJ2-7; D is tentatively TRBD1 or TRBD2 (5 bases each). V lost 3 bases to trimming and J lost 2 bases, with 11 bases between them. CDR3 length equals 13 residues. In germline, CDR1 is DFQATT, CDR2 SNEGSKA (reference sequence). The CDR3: CSARAEGPYEQYF. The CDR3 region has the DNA TGCAGTGCTAGGGCCGAGGGGCCCTACGAGCAGTACTTC.

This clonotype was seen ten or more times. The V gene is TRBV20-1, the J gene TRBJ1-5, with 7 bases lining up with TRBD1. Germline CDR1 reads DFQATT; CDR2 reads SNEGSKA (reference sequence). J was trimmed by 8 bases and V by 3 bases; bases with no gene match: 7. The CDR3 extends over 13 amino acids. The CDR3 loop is CSASDRVVKPQHF. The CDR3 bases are TGCAGTGCTAGTGACAGGGTAGTTAAGCCCCAGCATTTT.

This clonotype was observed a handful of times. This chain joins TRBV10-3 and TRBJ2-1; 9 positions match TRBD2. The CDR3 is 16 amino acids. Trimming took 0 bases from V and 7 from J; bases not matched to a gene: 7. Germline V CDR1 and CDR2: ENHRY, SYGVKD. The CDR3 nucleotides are TGTGCCATCAGTGAGTCGCAGCGGGAGGTGCTGAATGAGCAGTTCTTC. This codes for CAISESQREVLNEQFF.

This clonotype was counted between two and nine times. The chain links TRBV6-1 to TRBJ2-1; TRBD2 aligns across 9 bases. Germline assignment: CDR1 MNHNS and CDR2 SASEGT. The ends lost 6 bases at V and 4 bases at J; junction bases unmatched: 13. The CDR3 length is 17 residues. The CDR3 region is CASRRLRGRGIYNEQFF. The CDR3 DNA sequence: TGTGCCAGCAGACGCCTTCGCGGGAGGGGGATTTACAATGAGCAGTTCTTC.

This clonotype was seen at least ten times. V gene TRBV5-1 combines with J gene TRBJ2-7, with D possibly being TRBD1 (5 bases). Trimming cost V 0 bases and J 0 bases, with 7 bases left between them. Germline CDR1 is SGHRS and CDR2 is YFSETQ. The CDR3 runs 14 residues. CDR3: CASSLADSSYEQYV. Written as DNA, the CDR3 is TGCGCCAGCAGCTTGGCTGACAGCTCCTACGAGCAGTACGTC.

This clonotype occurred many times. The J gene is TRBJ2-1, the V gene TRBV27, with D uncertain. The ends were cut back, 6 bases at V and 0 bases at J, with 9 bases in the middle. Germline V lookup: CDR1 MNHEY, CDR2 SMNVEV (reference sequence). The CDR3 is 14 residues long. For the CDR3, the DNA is TGTGCCAGCAGCTTGGCTAGCTCCTACAATGAGCAGTTCTTC. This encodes CASSLASSYNEQFF.

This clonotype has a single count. CDR3 loop: CASSENKDRGAPRDTGELFF. The CDR3 DNA reads TGTGCCAGCAGTGAAAATAAAGACAGGGGGGCCCCGCGGGACACCGGGGAGCTGTTTTTT. The rearrangement joins TRBV2 to TRBJ2-2, with 9 positions matching TRBD1. The CDR3 extends over 20 amino acids. The junction had 16 bases not matched to a gene; V was cut back by 2 bases and J by 3 bases. CDR1 is SNHLY, CDR2 FYNNEI, per germline.

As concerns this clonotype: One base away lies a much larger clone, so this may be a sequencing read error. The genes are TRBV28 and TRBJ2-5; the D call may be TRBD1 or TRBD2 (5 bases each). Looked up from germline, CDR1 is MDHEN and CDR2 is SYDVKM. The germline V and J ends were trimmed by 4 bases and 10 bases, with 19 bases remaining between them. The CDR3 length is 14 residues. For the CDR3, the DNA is TGTGCCAGCAGTTCCGGGACGCCCTTGGGGATCCAGTACTTC. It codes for CASSSGTPLGIQYF.

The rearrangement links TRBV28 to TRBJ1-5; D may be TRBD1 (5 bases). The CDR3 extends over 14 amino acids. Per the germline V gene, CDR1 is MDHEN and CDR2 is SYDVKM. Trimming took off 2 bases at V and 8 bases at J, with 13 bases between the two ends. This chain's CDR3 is CASSLMGPQEPQHF. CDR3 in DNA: TGTGCCAGCAGTTTAATGGGGCCTCAGGAGCCCCAGCATTTT.

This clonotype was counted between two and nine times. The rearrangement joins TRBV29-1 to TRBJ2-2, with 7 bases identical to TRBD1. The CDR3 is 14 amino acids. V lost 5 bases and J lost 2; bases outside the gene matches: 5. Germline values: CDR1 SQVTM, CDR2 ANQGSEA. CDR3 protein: CSVRQGLNTGELFF. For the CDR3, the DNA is TGCAGCGTTCGACAGGGTCTCAACACCGGGGAGCTGTTTTTT.